The sample holds a few counts of the clone carrying this T cell receptor (beta chain). Its matching antigen is unknown. This specimen belongs to a study of T cell responses to AZD1222 COVID-19 vaccine. Study conclusions and caveats: Only five to seven individuals given AZD1222 were seropositive at baseline. Reportedly, close to half of spike-specific TCRs are directed against unmutated variant regions.

Germline V gene sequence: CDR1 SGHKS, CDR2 YYEKEE (reference sequence). This CDR3 contains 15 residues. The J segment lost 5 bases and the V segment lost 4 bases, leaving 7 bases of the junction unmatched. Method: immunoSEQ multiplex PCR; TCRdb's copy keeps in-frame clones and lacks some. The profile shows about 90,000 clones, 85% of them singletons. The J gene is TRBJ2-7, the V gene TRBV5-5; 12 bases map to TRBD1. The TCR comes from an adult who received the AZD1222 COVID-19 vaccine. Sample: peripheral blood, taken 28 days after the second AZD1222 dose. CDR3 sequence reads: CASSLSGTGGHEQYF. In nucleotides, the CDR3 is TGTGCCAGCAGCCTGAGTGGGACAGGGGGCCACGAGCAGTACTTC.